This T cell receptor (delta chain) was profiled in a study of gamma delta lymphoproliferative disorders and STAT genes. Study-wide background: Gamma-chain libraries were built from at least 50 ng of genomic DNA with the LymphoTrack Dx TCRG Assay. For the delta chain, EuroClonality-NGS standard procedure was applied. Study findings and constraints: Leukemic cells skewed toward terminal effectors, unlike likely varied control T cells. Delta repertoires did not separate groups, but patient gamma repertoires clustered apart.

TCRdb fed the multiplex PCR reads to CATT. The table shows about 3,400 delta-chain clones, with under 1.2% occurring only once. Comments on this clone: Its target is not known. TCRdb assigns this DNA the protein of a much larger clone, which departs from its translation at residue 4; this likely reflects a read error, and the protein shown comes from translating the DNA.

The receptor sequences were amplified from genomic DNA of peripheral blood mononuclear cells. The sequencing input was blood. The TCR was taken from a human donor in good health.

CDR3 nucleotides: TGCAGTGTACCTCACTGGGGGATACCCGATAAACTCATCTTT. Residues: CSVPHWGIPDKLIF. This chain joins TRAV29/DV5 and TRDJ1; TRDD3 matches 12 bases. Looked up from germline, CDR1 is NSMFDY and CDR2 is ISSIKDK. The CDR3 extends over 14 amino acids.